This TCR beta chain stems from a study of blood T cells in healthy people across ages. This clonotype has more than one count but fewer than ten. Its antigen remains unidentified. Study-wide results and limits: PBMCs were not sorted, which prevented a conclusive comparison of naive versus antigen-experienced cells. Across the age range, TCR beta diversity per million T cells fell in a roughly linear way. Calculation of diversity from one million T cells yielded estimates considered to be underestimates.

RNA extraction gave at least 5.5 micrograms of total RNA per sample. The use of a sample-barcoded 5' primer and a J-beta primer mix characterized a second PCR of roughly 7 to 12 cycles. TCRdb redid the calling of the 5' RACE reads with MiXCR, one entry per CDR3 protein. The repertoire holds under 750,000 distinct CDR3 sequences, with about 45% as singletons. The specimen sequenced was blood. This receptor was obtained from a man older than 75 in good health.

CDR3 in amino acids: CASSPQGLAGNTDTQYF. CDR3 in DNA: TGTGCCAGCAGCCCGCAGGGACTAGCGGGGAACACAGATACGCAGTATTTT. The rearrangement links TRBV11-2 to TRBJ2-3; 13 nucleotides line up with TRBD2. Germline V gene data show CDR1 as SGHAT and CDR2 as FQNNGV. Trimming took 5 bases from V and 2 from J; bases not matched to a gene: 7. This CDR3 spans 17 amino acids.